This TCR beta chain was identified in a study of identical twins. Germline lookup yields CDR1 LGHNA and CDR2 YNFKEQ. Trimming shortened V by 1 base and J by 9 bases, and 27 bases separated the two germline ends. The CDR3 totals 18 residues. MiXCR, run by TCRdb on the 5' RACE reads, gives a single entry per CDR3 protein. The table includes roughly 700,000 distinct CDR3 sequences, 8.6% detected once. This sample was shared with a second study, whose subject was yellow fever vaccine responses in identical twins.

The chain employs TRBV4-2 and TRBJ1-1, with D perhaps matching TRBD1 (5 bases). Sequencing used PBMCs. This TCR was recovered from a woman between 18 and 29 years old in good health. The CDR3 sequence: CASSQGLQSDTRRGQAFF. CDR3 nucleotide sequence: TGTGCCAGCAGCCAAGGTCTTCAGTCGGACACCCGCCGGGGTCAAGCTTTCTTT.